This TCR beta chain was recovered during a study of blood T cell repertoires in COVID-19 (dated by TCRdb to 2020 to 2021). The study in broad terms: The collaborator samples originated in the United States, Italy and Spain and spanned the acute and convalescent phases of COVID-19. The prospective study material was composed of cDNA or gDNA derived from T cells, B-cell-depleted T cells, or PBMCs. The dataset comprised deeply sampled blood TCRbeta repertoires from subjects exposed to, actively infected with, or recovered from COVID-19. The repertoires were made available in a free public database intended to serve as a resource for research on the immune response to SARS-CoV-2. Samples came from the ongoing ImmuneRACE study (first 160 participants) plus 1,254 subjects from 6 global collaborators. The sample metadata nearly always contained a de-identified subject ID, COVID-19 status, age in years and sex. Where available, HLA class I and class II types were obtained from metadata supplied by the sample provider rather than from assay-based typing. Beyond this particular receptor, the publication reports: Clinical and demographic metadata were provided uncurated, with the amount varying by source and participant.

Whole blood was collected in K2EDTA tubes by collaborating institutions according to the institutions' own protocols. For TCRbeta analysis, collaborator samples were shipped as frozen whole blood, as isolated PBMCs, or as DNA extracted from either sample type. A word on this clone: The clone's antigen remains unknown. No clone much larger than this one lies a single base away; base qualities are absent.

The immunoSEQ Assay, a bias-controlled multiplex PCR, was used to amplify TCRbeta CDR3 regions from genomic DNA. The authors' analysis ran thus. Within the assay, amplification of reference gene primers was used to estimate how many nucleated cells each sample contained. Sequence reads were collapsed and filtered to measure the absolute abundance of every unique TCRbeta CDR3 rearrangement. For each sample, productive Simpson clonality was calculated as the square root of Simpson's diversity index over productive rearrangements. Not all clones reach the TCRdb copy of this immuneACCESS table, which keeps in-frame sequences only. Checked studies attribute under half of the gap to unresolved V genes and leave the rest unexplained. V, J and clone size are those of that table, while D and trimming were read from the DNA. The sample table shows tens of thousands of clones, and 90% are seen once. The ten largest clonotypes hold about 1.5% of the sample.

For CDR1 and CDR2, the germline V gene (reference sequence) lists SEHNR and FQNEAQ. Counted from cysteine to phenylalanine, this CDR3 has 15 amino acids. Just CDR3 DNA is preserved here, 45 bases in frame from base 1. Cut back by 5 bases and 4 bases, the V and J ends lie 17 bases apart. This TCR was sampled from a man between 60 and 70 years old with acute or convalescent COVID-19. The chain employs TRBV7-9 and TRBJ1-2; the D gene lacks a confident call. Sample: peripheral blood. The DNA sequence follows: TGTGCCAGCAGCGGTATCCCGCGGCGCCCCTATGGCTACACCTTC. The resulting protein is CASSGIPRRPYGYTF.